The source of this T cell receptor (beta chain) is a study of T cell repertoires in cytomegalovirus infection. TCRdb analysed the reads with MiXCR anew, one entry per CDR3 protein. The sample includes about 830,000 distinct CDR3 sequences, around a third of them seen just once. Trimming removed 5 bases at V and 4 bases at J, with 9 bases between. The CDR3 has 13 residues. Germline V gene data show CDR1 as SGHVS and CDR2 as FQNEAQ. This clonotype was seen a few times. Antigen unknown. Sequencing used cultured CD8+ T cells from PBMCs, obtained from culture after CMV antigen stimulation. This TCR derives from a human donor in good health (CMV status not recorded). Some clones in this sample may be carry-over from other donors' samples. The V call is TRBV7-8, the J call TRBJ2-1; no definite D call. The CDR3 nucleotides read TGTGCCAGCAGCCCTCTTACGTACAATGAGCAGTTCTTC. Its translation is CASSPLTYNEQFF.